Here is one TCR beta chain with its context. What it binds is unknown. V lost 7 bases to trimming and J lost 5 bases, with 12 bases between them. The germline CDR1 and CDR2 sequences are DFQATT and SNEGSKA (reference sequence). The CDR3 is made up of 11 amino acids. Measured with immunoSEQ multiplex PCR; TCRdb has only the in-frame clones, and not every one. The sample lists about 45,000 clones, roughly 70% occurring once. The sample is drawn from a study of vaccination effects on CD4 cells after COVID-19. Sequencing was preceded by expansion of antigen-specific CD4+ T cells with viral peptide pools in the ViraFEST assay. Researchers isolated CD4+ T cells once approximately ten days of culture had elapsed. This individual contracted SARS-CoV-2 between March and December 2020, as verified by PCR. Half the medium was replaced with IL-2 medium on days 3 and 7.

The clonotype was recovered from a human donor who had a prior SARS-CoV-2 infection. The chain is built from TRBV20-1 and TRBJ2-7; unclear D gene. Material: CD4+ T cells from PBMCs cultured with a peptide pool, obtained before COVID-19 vaccination. In DNA, the CDR3 is TGCAGTGAGGCTCCCAGGCACGAGCAGTACTTC. The encoded protein is CSEAPRHEQYF.